These T cell receptor beta chains were read from a single sample in a study of blood T cell repertoires in COVID-19. TCRdb's table, derived via immunoSEQ multiplex PCR, lists solely in-frame clones and lacks some. This sample yields some 20,000 clones, of which 90% are seen a single time; roughly 2.5% belongs to the top ten. The source material was peripheral blood. All receptors come from a man aged 65 to 85 with acute or convalescent COVID-19. Both conserved end residues are part of each CDR3.

j_call,v_call,cdr3_aa
TRBJ1-1,TRBV11-2,CASSLWPTEAFF
TRBJ2-6,TRBV28,CASSLFGTGSSGANVLTF
TRBJ1-2,TRBV19,CASSIDRAGGYGYTF
TRBJ2-1,TRBV7-9,CASSYRSQGYNEQFF
TRBJ1-6,TRBV20-1,CSAPGNSPLHF
TRBJ1-5,TRBV12-3/TRBV12-4,CASRVDTNQPQHF
TRBJ2-6,TRBV11-2,CASATYRDRGPGANVLTF
TRBJ2-1,TRBV7-7,CASSLDGTPGDEQFF
TRBJ2-7,TRBV11-2,CASSPGQGSRAYEQYF
TRBJ2-3,TRBV5-1,CASSFKDWPTSQPATDTQYF
TRBJ2-2,TRBV7-2,CASSLRLAVTGELFF
TRBJ2-1,TRBV24-1,CATSDFSNEQFF
TRBJ2-7,TRBV9,CASSVAGGPYEQYF
TRBJ2-1,TRBV11-2,CASSSDYIDPPFNEQFF